This T cell receptor (beta chain) was documented in a study of cytomegalovirus exposure and HLA in healthy donors. The study ran its PCR with 60 Vbeta and 13 Jbeta primers. Produced via immunoSEQ multiplex PCR; TCRdb's table is partial and in-frame only. The sample contains around 150,000 clones, approximately 86% of which appear only once. V gave up 0 bases and J gave up 1 base; unmatched junction bases: 13. The CDR3 sequence is 22 residues long. Germline CDR1 reads SGHRS; CDR2 reads YFSETQ. The source of this sequence is a woman aged 40-49 years in good health and CMV-seronegative. The gene calls are TRBV5-1 and TRBJ2-1; 16 positions match TRBD2. Specimen: PBMCs. The CDR3 region is CASSLELGGGLAGGGSYNEQFF. In DNA, the CDR3 is TGCGCCAGCAGCTTGGAATTGGGGGGGGGACTAGCGGGAGGGGGATCCTACAATGAGCAGTTCTTC.